This is a list of T cell receptor beta chains from one sample in a study of cytomegalovirus exposure and HLA in healthy donors. Only in-frame clones appear in the TCRdb table, and some are missing; sequencing was by immunoSEQ multiplex PCR. The table includes around 150,000 clones, roughly 90% detected once. The sequencing sample was made of PBMCs. These receptors all stem from a woman in her thirties or forties in good health and CMV-seronegative. Both conserved end residues are part of each CDR3. A D gene is named only where the DNA matches it firmly. Rows may omit the clone size; those that give it use once, few, many or a size class.

NA	NA	TRBV6-6	TRBJ1-5	TGTGCCAGCAGTTCGCAGAGGAATCAGCCCCAGCATTTT	CASSSQRNQPQHF
TRBD1	NA	TRBV10-3	TRBJ1-4	TGTGCCATCAGTGGACAAAAATACCCGACAGGGGTTAAGGTATTCGGACTTTTT	CAISGQKYPTGVKVFGLF
NA	NA	TRBV19	TRBJ2-2	TGTGCCAGTAGTATGGGGGCCGGGACTACTGGCACCGGGGAGCTGTTTTTT	CASSMGAGTTGTGELFF
NA	NA	TRBV29-1	TRBJ2-5	TGCAGCGTTGCGACGGGGGAAGAGACCCAGTACTTC	CSVATGEETQYF
NA	NA	TRBV11-3	TRBJ1-5	TGTGCCAGCCTGTGGCCAGGGAGGAATCAGCCCCAGCATTTT	CASLWPGRNQPQHF
NA	NA	TRBV7-9	TRBJ1-1	TGTGCCAGCAGCTTTATATACGGGAACACTGAAGCTTTCTTT	CASSFIYGNTEAFF
NA	NA	TRBV28	TRBJ2-3	TGTGCCAGCAGTACCCCCCGGGGGCGGGAGACCACAGATACGCAGTATTTT	CASSTPRGRETTDTQYF
NA	few	TRBV6-1	TRBJ1-1	TGTGCCAGCAGTGTATCCTACAGGGACACTGAAGCTTTCTTT	CASSVSYRDTEAFF
TRBD2	NA	TRBV7-8	TRBJ2-2	TGTGCCAGCAGCTCCCGCCGCATACTAGCGTCCACCGGGGAGCTGTTTTTT	CASSSRRILASTGELFF
NA	few	TRBV5-1	TRBJ1-3	TGCGCCAGCAGCTTGGCAGGGATCTCTGGAAACACCATATATTTT	CASSLAGISGNTIYF
NA	NA	TRBV6-6	TRBJ2-5	TGTGCCAGCAGTTACCCCACCCGGGAGACCCAGTACTTC	CASSYPTRETQYF
TRBD2	NA	TRBV29-1	TRBJ2-5	TGCAGCGTGGAACCACTAGCGGGAGAACGAGAGACCCAGTACTTC	CSVEPLAGERETQYF
NA	few	TRBV28	TRBJ2-1	TGTGCCAGCAGTTTACGTATTAGGGGGAGCTCCTACAATGAGCAGTTCTTC	CASSLRIRGSSYNEQFF
TRBD2	NA	TRBV4-1	TRBJ2-7	TGCGCCAGCAGCCAAGCGGGAGGACTCTCCTACGAGCAGTACTTC	CASSQAGGLSYEQYF
TRBD2	NA	TRBV9	TRBJ2-1	TGTGCCAGCAGCGTAGGGGGGGGGCGAGCGGGAGTTATCTACAATGAGCAGTTCTTC	CASSVGGGRAGVIYNEQFF
NA	NA	TRBV5-6	TRBJ2-5	TGTGCCAGCAGCGGACAGATTCAAGAGACCCAGTACTTC	CASSGQIQETQYF
NA	NA	TRBV27	TRBJ2-7	TGTGCCAGCAGTTTATCGACCCCCTCCGCGGGACTTATCTACGAGCAGTACTTC	CASSLSTPSAGLIYEQYF
NA	NA	TRBV11-2	TRBJ1-1	TGTGCCAGCAGCTTACCCACGAGGGCTGAAGCTTTCTTT	CASSLPTRAEAFF
NA	NA	TRBV30	TRBJ2-7	TGTGCCTGGAGTGTATTAGGGAGCTACGAGCAGTACTTC	CAWSVLGSYEQYF
TRBD2	once	TRBV9	TRBJ2-2	TGTGCCAGCAGCGTAAGACTAGCGGGAGTGGGGGAGCTGTTTTTT	CASSVRLAGVGELFF
NA	few	TRBV5-4	TRBJ2-7	TGTGCCAGCAGCTCGGACAGCTCCTACGAGCAGTACTTC	CASSSDSSYEQYF
TRBD2	NA	TRBV6-1	TRBJ2-7	TGTGCCGGACGGACTAGCGCGACCTACGAGCAGTACTTC	CAGRTSATYEQYF
NA	NA	TRBV5-1	TRBJ2-1	TGCGCCAGCAGCTTGGGGGGGCCAGGGAGCTACAATGAGCAGTTCTTC	CASSLGGPGSYNEQFF
NA	NA	TRBV7-8	TRBJ1-1	TGTGCCAGCAGCTTAGCGGCAGGGTTAAGCACTGAAGCTTTCTTT	CASSLAAGLSTEAFF
NA	NA	TRBV6-5	TRBJ1-1	TGTGCCAGCAGTGGTCGGTTCGAAGCTTTCTTT	CASSGRFEAFF
TRBD1	NA	TRBV6-6	TRBJ2-2	TGTGCCAGCAGCACAGGGGGTGGCGGGGAGCTGTTTTTT	CASSTGGGGELFF
NA	NA	TRBV28	TRBJ2-3	TGTGCCAGCACGAGAGACAGGCTAGCGCAGTATTTT	CASTRDRLAQYF